This T cell receptor (beta chain) stems from a study of cytomegalovirus exposure and HLA in healthy donors. Study-level results: Listed as cytomegalovirus-associated were 150 to 200 TCR beta chains. Most TCR sequences were uncommon, yet certain public TCRs appeared in many donors.

Concerning this clone: Its specificity is not known. At one of its ends the junction is not consistent with the germline gene, which may arise from a read error.

Clones were read by immunoSEQ multiplex PCR, and TCRdb kept only the in-frame ones, dropping some. Of over 200,000 clones listed, roughly 87% were seen once; the top ten hold 2% to 2.5%. The sequenced sample was PBMCs. The source of this sequence is a woman under 30 in good health and CMV-seropositive.

The CDR3 is CASSLGSGNEQFF. The CDR3 coding sequence is TGTGCTAGCAGCTTAGGTAGCGGCAATGAGCAGTTCTTC. The chain is built from TRBV7-7 and TRBJ2-1, with D perhaps TRBD2 (6 bases). CDR3 size: 13 residues. Germline V lookup: CDR1 SSHAT, CDR2 FNYEAQ (reference sequence).